This T cell receptor beta chain was documented in a study of T-cell reconstitution after alpha-beta-depleted transplantation in children. The V and J ends lost 0 bases and 0 bases respectively, with 8 bases between them. The length of the CDR3 is 15 residues. Germline V gives CDR1 LGHDT, CDR2 YNNKEL (reference sequence). Preparation of the TCRbeta library was carried out with unique molecular identifiers. TCRdb fed the PCR reads into MiXCR, producing one record per CDR3 protein. The sample carries hundreds of thousands of distinct CDR3 sequences, approximately 16% recorded once. This specimen consisted of PBMCs from the stem cell graft donor, obtained from the stem cell graft. The sequence came from a human donor who donated a stem cell graft to a child with acute myeloid leukemia. This rearrangement joins TRBV3-1 to TRBJ1-1; the D is unclear. CDR3 sequence (DNA): TGTGCCAGCAGCCAAGAGGCGGAGTTGAACACTGAAGCTTTCTTT. This translates into CASSQEAELNTEAFF.